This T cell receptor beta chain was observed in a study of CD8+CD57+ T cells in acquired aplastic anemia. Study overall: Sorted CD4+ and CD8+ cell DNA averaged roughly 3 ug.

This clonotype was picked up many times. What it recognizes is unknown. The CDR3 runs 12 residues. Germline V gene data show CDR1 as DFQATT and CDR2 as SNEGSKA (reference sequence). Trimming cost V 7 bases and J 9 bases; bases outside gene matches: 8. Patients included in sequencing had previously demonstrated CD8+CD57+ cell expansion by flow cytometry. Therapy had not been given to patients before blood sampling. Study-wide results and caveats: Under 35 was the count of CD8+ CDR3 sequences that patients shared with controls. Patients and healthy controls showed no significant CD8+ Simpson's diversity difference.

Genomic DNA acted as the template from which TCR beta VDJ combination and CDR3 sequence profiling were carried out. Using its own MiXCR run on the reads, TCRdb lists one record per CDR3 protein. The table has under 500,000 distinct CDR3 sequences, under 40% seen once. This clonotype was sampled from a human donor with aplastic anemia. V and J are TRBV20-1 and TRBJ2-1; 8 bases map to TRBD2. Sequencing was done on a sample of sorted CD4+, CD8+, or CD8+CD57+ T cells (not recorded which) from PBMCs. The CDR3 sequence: CSGLARVGEQFF. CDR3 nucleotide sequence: TGCAGTGGACTAGCGAGAGTGGGTGAGCAGTTCTTC.